This TCR beta chain was recovered during a study of blood T cell repertoires in COVID-19. Measured with immunoSEQ multiplex PCR; TCRdb has only the in-frame clones, and not every one. The repertoire holds about 300,000 clones, with 89% as singletons. Germline V gene lookup returns CDR1 MDHEN and CDR2 SYDVKM. The J segment lost 3 bases and the V segment lost 11 bases, leaving 7 bases of the junction unmatched. The CDR3 has 13 amino acids. This TCR came from a man in his sixties who had recovered from COVID-19. The rearrangement uses TRBV28 and TRBJ1-5, with 7 bases matching TRBD1. The sample consisted of PBMCs or T cells enriched from blood (not recorded which). In DNA form, the CDR3 reads TGTGCCTCCGGGACAGTCAACAATCAGCCCCAGCATTTT. This sequence encodes CASGTVNNQPQHF.